This paragraph covers one T cell receptor (beta chain) sequence. Sequenced by immunoSEQ multiplex PCR; TCRdb stores in-frame clones only, minus some. The sample carries 640,000 or so clones, around 72% recorded once. The source of the sample is a study of shared clonotypes between healthy human individuals. The CDR3 is made up of 16 amino acids. The V gene's germline CDR1 is SGHVS and CDR2 FNYEAQ. J gave up 5 bases and V 0 bases, and 7 bases lay outside the gene matches. V and J are TRBV7-6 and TRBJ2-3; 8 bases align to TRBD2. Sequencing was performed on memory CD4+ T cells sorted from blood. Documented subset: CD45RA-negative fraction. The source of this sequence is a woman in her twenties or thirties in good health. CDR3 residues: CASSLASGSGKDTQYF. For the CDR3, the DNA is TGTGCCAGCAGCTTAGCCAGCGGGAGTGGGAAAGATACGCAGTATTTT.